This T cell receptor beta chain appears in the sequencing data of a study of memory CD4+ T cells and cytomegalovirus serostatus. At the level of the study: Of the healthy Belgian adults, 9 or 10 were CMV seropositive and 24 seronegative.

The sort gate was single viable CD3+CD4+CD8-CD45RO+ cells for memory CD4+ T cells. Serum IgG to CMV pp150, pp28, p38 and p52 defined serostatus. A word on this clone: Its antigen is not known.

Measured with immunoSEQ multiplex PCR; TCRdb has only the in-frame clones, and not every one. This sample yields approximately 61,000 clones, of which roughly 80% are seen a single time; 0.53% belongs to the top ten. Study observations and caveats: CD4+ memory repertoires contained about two fifths of the roughly 160 reported CMV TCRbeta sequences. A US-trained random forest predicted CMV serostatus with median AUC 0.91.

The sample taken for sequencing was memory CD4+ T cells from blood. This receptor was taken from an adult in good health and CMV-seronegative. Some clones in this sample may be carry-over from other donors' samples.

CDR3 in DNA: TGTGCCAGTCCGGGCGTTAGCACAGATACGCAGTATTTT. Protein sequence: CASPGVSTDTQYF. This chain uses TRBV7-2 with TRBJ2-3, with no clear D. CDR3 size: 13 residues. The germline V gene encodes CDR1 SGHTA and CDR2 FQGNSA. The V gene lost 9 bases and the J gene lost 0 bases, with 10 bases spanning the gap.